This note documents a single TCR beta chain sequence. This entry comes from a study of blood T cells in healthy people across ages. The authors ran a second PCR of 7 to 11 cycles using a sample-barcoded 5' primer and a J-beta primer mix. A single record per CDR3 protein comes from TCRdb applying MiXCR to the 5' RACE reads. The sample holds hundreds of thousands of distinct CDR3 sequences, over 25% seen once. The CDR3 is 14 amino acids. CDR1 MNHNS and CDR2 SASEGT come from the germline V gene. Unmatched junction bases numbered 10, after V lost 6 bases and J lost 9 bases. This same sample was also taken into another study, of T cells of mothers and their children.

The sequence was collected from a boy younger than 10 in good health. Source material: blood. The rearrangement uses TRBV6-1 and TRBJ2-1; 8 bases align to TRBD2. CDR3 in DNA: TGTGCCAGCAGGGGACTAGGGCTAGGGGGTGAGCAGTTCTTC. As protein: CASRGLGLGGEQFF.